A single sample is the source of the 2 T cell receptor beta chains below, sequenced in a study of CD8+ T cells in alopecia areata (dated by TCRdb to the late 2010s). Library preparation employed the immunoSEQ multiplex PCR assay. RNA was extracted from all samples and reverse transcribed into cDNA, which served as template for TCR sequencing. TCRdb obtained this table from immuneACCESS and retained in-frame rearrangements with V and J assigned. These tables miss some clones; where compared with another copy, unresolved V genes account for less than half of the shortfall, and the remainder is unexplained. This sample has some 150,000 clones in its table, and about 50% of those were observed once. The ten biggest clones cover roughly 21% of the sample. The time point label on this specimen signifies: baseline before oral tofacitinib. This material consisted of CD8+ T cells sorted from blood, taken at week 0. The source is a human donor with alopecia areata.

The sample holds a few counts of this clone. CDR3 nucleotides: TGTGCCAGCAGCGTAGGGGCGGGGTTGAGGAATGAGCAGTTCTTC. Protein: CASSVGAGLRNEQFF. The chain combines TRBV9 with TRBJ2-1, with D possibly TRBD2 on 6 matching bases. V was clipped by 0 bases and J by 7 bases, with 14 bases between them. Germline CDR1 SGDLS, CDR2 YYNGEE. The CDR3 loop spans 15 amino acids.

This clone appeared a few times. The CDR3 spells CASGSAGTYAYEQYF. The CDR3 DNA reads TGTGCCAGCGGATCGGCCGGGACCTACGCCTACGAGCAGTACTTC. J is TRBJ2-7 and V is TRBV27; D tentatively fits TRBD1 or TRBD2 (5 bases each). Trimming removed 8 bases at V and 2 bases at J, with 19 bases between. Germline assignment: CDR1 MNHEY and CDR2 SMNVEV (reference sequence). The CDR3 consists of 15 residues.